A selection of T cell receptor beta chains follows, all from one sample in a study of blood T cell repertoires in COVID-19. TCRdb's copy holds only in-frame clones and misses some; the assay was immunoSEQ multiplex PCR. The sample holds under 250,000 clones, 70% to 85% seen once. The sequencing sample was made of peripheral blood. These TCRs come from a man older than 75 with acute or convalescent COVID-19. Both conserved end residues are part of each CDR3. The order of the fields is D gene, J gene, clone size, V gene, CDR3 DNA, CDR3 protein. A D gene is named only where the DNA matches it firmly. Rows give clone size only sometimes, using once, few, many, or a class for an expanded clone.

>TRBD2|TRBJ2-7|NA|TRBV3-1/TRBV3-2
TGTGCCAGCAGCTGGACTAGCGGGGGCCTAAACCACGAGCAGTACTTC
CASSWTSGGLNHEQYF
>NA|TRBJ2-7|NA|TRBV7-3
TGTGCCAGCAGCTCCACCAGGGGCCACGAGCAGTACTTC
CASSSTRGHEQYF
>TRBD1|TRBJ1-4|NA|TRBV5-4
TGTGCCAGCAGCCCAACGACAGGGCAGGGGGAAAAACTGTTTTTT
CASSPTTGQGEKLFF
>TRBD1|TRBJ1-2|NA|TRBV9
TGTGCCAGCAGCGTCGGCCCGACAGGGGTCACCACCAATGGCTACACCTTC
CASSVGPTGVTTNGYTF
>TRBD1|TRBJ1-1|NA|TRBV5-1
TGCGCCAGCAGCTTGGCAGGCGGCAGGGGGCGTGGGACTGAAGCTTTCTTT
CASSLAGGRGRGTEAFF
>NA|TRBJ2-7|NA|TRBV5-1
TGCGCCAGCAGTTTTGGCAGTAGCGGAAGCTCCTACGAGCAGTACTTC
CASSFGSSGSSYEQYF
>NA|TRBJ2-1|NA|TRBV24-1
TGTGCCACCAGTGACCGGGGGGCCCGGGACGGGGGTTTGGATGAGCAGTTCTTC
CATSDRGARDGGLDEQFF
>TRBD1|TRBJ1-2|NA|TRBV28
TGTGCCAGCAGTCCCCCAGGGGGCTGGTATGGCTACACCTTC
CASSPPGGWYGYTF
>NA|TRBJ2-5|NA|TRBV7-3
TGTGCCAGCAGCTTAAGGGGAGATGCGAGGACCCAGTACTTC
CASSLRGDARTQYF
>TRBD1|TRBJ2-4|NA|TRBV20-1
TGCAGTGCTACTGACAGGGTAAACATTCAGTACTTC
CSATDRVNIQYF
>TRBD2|TRBJ2-3|NA|TRBV6-2/TRBV6-3
TGTGCCAGCAGCCCTAGCGGGAGACGCACAGATACGCAGTATTTT
CASSPSGRRTDTQYF
>TRBD1|TRBJ1-2|NA|TRBV3-1/TRBV3-2
TGTGCCAGCAGCCAAGACAACAGGGGAGGACGGGGCTACACCTTC
CASSQDNRGGRGYTF
>NA|TRBJ2-1|NA|TRBV7-3
TGTGCCAGCAGCTTAGGTCGGGGAGGCTCCTACAATGAGCAGTTCTTC
CASSLGRGGSYNEQFF
>TRBD1|TRBJ2-7|NA|TRBV28
TGTGCCAGCACCACAGGGGTCCCAGAGCAGTACTTC
CASTTGVPEQYF
>TRBD2|TRBJ2-7|NA|TRBV7-9
TGTGCCAGCAGCCCACCTAGCGGGGGCTCCTACGAGCAGTACTTC
CASSPPSGGSYEQYF
>NA|TRBJ1-1|NA|TRBV5-1
TGCGCCAGCAGCCCGTCCAGGGCGCACACTGAAGCTTTCTTT
CASSPSRAHTEAFF
>TRBD2|TRBJ2-7|NA|TRBV6-5
TGTGCCAGCAGCCAGCGGGAGAAATACGAGCAGTACTTC
CASSQREKYEQYF
>TRBD1|TRBJ2-1|NA|TRBV4-1
TGCGCCAGCAGCCAAGGGGGTCCTTGGGGACAGGGCAAAAATGAGCAGTTCTTC
CASSQGGPWGQGKNEQFF
>TRBD1|TRBJ1-1|NA|TRBV10-3
TGTGCCATCAGTGAGTCGGACAGGGGACGGGCTGAAGCTTTCTTT
CAISESDRGRAEAFF
>TRBD2|TRBJ2-7|NA|TRBV11-2
TGTGCCAGCAGCTTATGGTTGGCGGGAGGGCCAGGCGAGCAGTACTTC
CASSLWLAGGPGEQYF
>NA|TRBJ1-1|NA|TRBV7-2
TGTGCCAGCAGCTTAGCTTGGGGGGGGCGCACTGAAGCTTTCTTT
CASSLAWGGRTEAFF
>NA|TRBJ1-3|NA|TRBV19
TGTGCCAGTAGTATGAGCGTGGGGGCCTCCTCTGGAAACACCATATATTTT
CASSMSVGASSGNTIYF
>NA|TRBJ1-2|few|TRBV28
TGTGCCACCCTGGGGGGGCAGAACTATGGCTACACCTTC
CATLGGQNYGYTF
>NA|TRBJ1-3|NA|TRBV3-1/TRBV3-2
TGTGCCAGCAGCCAAGCACACAGCTCTGGAAACACCATATATTTT
CASSQAHSSGNTIYF
>TRBD1|TRBJ1-5|NA|TRBV2
TGTGCCAGCAAGGGACAGGGGCGGCAGCCCCAGCATTTT
CASKGQGRQPQHF
>TRBD1|TRBJ1-2|NA|TRBV15
TGTGCCACCAGCAGCGGACAGGGGGATAGCTATGGCTACACCTTC
CATSSGQGDSYGYTF
>TRBD2|TRBJ2-1|once|TRBV15
TGTGCCACCTTTAGCGGGGGGGCTTACAATGAGCAGTTCTTC
CATFSGGAYNEQFF
>TRBD1|TRBJ1-4|NA|TRBV25-1
TGTGCCAGCAGTGAGGTCCCGGGACAGGGAGATGAAAAACTGTTTTTT
CASSEVPGQGDEKLFF